This T cell receptor (beta chain) came from a study of blood T cell repertoires in COVID-19. The CDR3 sequence is 15 residues long. Germline lookup yields CDR1 SGHTA and CDR2 FQGNSA. J lost 3 bases, V lost 5 bases, and 8 bases had no gene match. Authors' methods: Counts of nucleated cells, estimated from reference gene primer amplification, were obtained. Produced via immunoSEQ multiplex PCR; TCRdb's table is partial and in-frame only. That table is the source of V, J and clone size, and D and trimming were worked out from the DNA. This table holds approximately 62,000 clones, 75% to 90% found once. The sample comprised peripheral blood. The V and J genes are TRBV7-2 and TRBJ2-7; TRBD1 matches at 9 bases. The origin of this receptor is a man aged 60 to 69 with acute or convalescent COVID-19. The chain's CDR3 is CASSRDRVGSYEQYF. CDR3 DNA: TGTGCCAGCAGCCGGGACAGGGTTGGTAGCTACGAGCAGTACTTC.